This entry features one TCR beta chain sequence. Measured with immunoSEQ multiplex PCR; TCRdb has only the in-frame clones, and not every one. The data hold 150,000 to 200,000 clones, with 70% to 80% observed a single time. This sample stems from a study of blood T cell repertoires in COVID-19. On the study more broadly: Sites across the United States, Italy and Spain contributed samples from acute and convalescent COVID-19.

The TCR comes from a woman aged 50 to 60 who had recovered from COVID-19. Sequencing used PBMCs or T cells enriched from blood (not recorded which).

CDR3 in amino acids: CASRWTRDTEAFF. DNA for the CDR3: TGTGCCAGCAGGTGGACCAGGGACACTGAAGCTTTCTTT. The chain uses TRBV28 and TRBJ1-1; tentatively, D is TRBD1 (5 bases). Germline-derived CDR1 and CDR2 are MDHEN and SYDVKM. V shed 6 bases and J shed 3 bases, with 11 bases lying between them. This CDR3 has 13 amino acids.